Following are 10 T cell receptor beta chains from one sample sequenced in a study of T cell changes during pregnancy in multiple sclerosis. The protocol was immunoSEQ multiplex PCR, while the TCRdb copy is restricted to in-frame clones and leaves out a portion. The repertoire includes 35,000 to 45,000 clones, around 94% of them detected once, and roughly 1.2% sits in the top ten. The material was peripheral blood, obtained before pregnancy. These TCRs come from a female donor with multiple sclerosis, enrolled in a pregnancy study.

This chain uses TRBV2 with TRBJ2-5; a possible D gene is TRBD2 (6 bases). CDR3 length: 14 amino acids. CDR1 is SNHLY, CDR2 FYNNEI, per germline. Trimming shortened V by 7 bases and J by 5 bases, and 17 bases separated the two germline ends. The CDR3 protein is CASTEGVRGETQYF. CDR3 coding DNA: TGTGCCAGCACCGAGGGAGTCCGGGGGGAGACCCAGTACTTC.

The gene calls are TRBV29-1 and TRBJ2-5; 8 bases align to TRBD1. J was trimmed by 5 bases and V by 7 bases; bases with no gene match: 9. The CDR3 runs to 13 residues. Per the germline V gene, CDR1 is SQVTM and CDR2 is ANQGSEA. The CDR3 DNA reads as TGCAGCGCCATAACTCACAGGGGGGAGACCCAGTACTTC. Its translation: CSAITHRGETQYF.

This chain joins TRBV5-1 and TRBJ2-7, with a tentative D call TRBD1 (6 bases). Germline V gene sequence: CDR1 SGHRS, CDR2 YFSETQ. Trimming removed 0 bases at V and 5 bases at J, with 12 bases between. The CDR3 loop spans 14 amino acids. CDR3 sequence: CASSLVGGADEQYF. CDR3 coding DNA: TGCGCCAGCAGCTTGGTTGGGGGCGCGGACGAGCAGTACTTC. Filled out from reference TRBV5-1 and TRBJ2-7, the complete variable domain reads KAGVTQTPRYLIKTRGQQVTLSCSPISGHRSVSWYQQTPGQGLQFLFEYFSETQRNKGNFPGRFSGRQFSNSRSEMNVSTLELGDSALYLCASSLVGGADEQYFGPGTRLTVT.

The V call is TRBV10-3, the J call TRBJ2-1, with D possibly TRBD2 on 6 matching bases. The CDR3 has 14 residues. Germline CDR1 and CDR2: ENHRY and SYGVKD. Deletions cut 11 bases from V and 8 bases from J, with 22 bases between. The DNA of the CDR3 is TGTGCCGCCACTTCCGGGACTCCCACCTATGAGCAGTTCTTC. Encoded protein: CAATSGTPTYEQFF.

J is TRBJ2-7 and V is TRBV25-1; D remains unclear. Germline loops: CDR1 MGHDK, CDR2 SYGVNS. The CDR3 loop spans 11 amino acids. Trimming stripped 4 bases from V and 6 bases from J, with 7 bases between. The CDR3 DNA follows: TGTGCCAGCAGTGCTAATCGCGAGCAGTACTTC. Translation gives CASSANREQYF.

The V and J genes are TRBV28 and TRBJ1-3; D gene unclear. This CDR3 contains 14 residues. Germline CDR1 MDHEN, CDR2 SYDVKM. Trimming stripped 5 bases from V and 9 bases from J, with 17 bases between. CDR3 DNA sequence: TGTGCCAGCAGTCCCTATCCTAGGGAGGGCACCATATATTTT. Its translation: CASSPYPREGTIYF. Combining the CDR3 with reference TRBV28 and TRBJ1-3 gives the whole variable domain DVKVTQSSRYLVKRTGEKVFLECVQDMDHENMFWYRQDPGLGLRLIYFSYDVKMKEKGDIPEGYSVSREKKERFSLILESASTNQTSMYLCASSPYPREGTIYFGEGSWLTVV.

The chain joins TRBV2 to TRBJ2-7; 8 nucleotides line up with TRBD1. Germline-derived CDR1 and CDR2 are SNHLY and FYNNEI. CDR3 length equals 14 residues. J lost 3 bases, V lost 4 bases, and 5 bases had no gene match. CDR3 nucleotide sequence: TGTGCCAGCAGTGTAAACAGGGGGAACTACGAGCAGTACTTC. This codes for CASSVNRGNYEQYF.

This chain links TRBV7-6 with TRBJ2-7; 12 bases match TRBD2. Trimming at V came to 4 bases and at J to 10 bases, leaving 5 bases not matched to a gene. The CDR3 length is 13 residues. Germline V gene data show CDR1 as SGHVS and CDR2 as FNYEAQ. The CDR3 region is CASSSTSGSDQYF. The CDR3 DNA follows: TGTGCCAGCAGCTCGACTAGCGGGAGCGATCAGTACTTC.

CDR3 residues: CASRPGQQYGYTF. CDR3 nucleotides: TGCGCCAGCCGCCCGGGACAGCAGTATGGCTACACCTTC. The chain couples TRBV4-1 to TRBJ1-2; 7 nucleotides align to TRBD1. Germline values: CDR1 MGHRA, CDR2 YSYEKL. Unmatched junction bases numbered 8, after V lost 8 bases and J lost 5 bases. This CDR3 comprises 13 residues.

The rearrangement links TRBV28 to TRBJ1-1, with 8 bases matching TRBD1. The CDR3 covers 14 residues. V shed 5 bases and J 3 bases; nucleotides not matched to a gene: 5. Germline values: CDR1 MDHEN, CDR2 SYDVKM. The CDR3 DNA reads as TGTGCCAGCAGTCTAACAGGGGGGTACACTGAAGCTTTCTTT. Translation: CASSLTGGYTEAFF.